This TCR beta chain was identified during a study of cytomegalovirus exposure and HLA in healthy donors. Across the study: Earlier work reported some 110 million unique TCR beta sequences from 180 million or so T cells. General study points: A later analysis reportedly found fewer N-insertions in an Asian-associated ancestry cluster than the approximately 700-donor mean. Available immune exposure information was restricted to CMV serostatus only.

A note on this clone: Its target is unknown.

Trimming removed 6 bases from V and 8 bases from J, with 16 bases in between. This CDR3 is 13 amino acids long. The germline gives CDR1 KGHSH, CDR2 LQKENI. PCR amplification relied on 60 Vbeta primers (plus 13 Jbeta primers). Sequencing used immunoSEQ multiplex PCR; TCRdb keeps in-frame clones, though not all of them. The sample consists of about 110,000 clones, about 68% of them appearing once. The clonotype was recovered from a woman between 40 and 50 years old in good health and CMV-seropositive. Sequenced input: PBMCs. The chain recombines TRBV18 with TRBJ1-1, with D unclear. CDR3 DNA sequence: TGTGCCAGCTCCCCAAGGGAGGCCACCGAAGCTTTCTTT. This encodes CASSPREATEAFF. The whole variable domain, remainder taken from reference TRBV18 and TRBJ1-1, is NAGVMQNPRHLVRRRGQEARLRCSPMKGHSHVYWYRQLPEEGLKFMVYLQKENIIDESGMPKERFSAEFPKEGPSILRIQQVVRGDSAAYFCASSPREATEAFFGQGTRLTVV.